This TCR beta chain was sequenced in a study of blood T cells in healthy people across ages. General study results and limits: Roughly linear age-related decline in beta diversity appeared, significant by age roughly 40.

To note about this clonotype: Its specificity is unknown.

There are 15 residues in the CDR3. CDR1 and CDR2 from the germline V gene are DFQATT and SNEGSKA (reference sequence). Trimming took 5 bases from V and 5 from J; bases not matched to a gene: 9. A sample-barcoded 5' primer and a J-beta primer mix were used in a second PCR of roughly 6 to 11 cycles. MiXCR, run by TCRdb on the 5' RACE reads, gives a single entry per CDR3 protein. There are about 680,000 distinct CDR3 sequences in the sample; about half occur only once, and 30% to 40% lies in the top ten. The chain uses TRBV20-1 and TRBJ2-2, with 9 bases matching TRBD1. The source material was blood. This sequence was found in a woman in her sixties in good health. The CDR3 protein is CSAPGTGSSTGELFF. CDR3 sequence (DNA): TGCAGTGCTCCGGGGACAGGGTCTTCGACCGGGGAGCTGTTTTTT.